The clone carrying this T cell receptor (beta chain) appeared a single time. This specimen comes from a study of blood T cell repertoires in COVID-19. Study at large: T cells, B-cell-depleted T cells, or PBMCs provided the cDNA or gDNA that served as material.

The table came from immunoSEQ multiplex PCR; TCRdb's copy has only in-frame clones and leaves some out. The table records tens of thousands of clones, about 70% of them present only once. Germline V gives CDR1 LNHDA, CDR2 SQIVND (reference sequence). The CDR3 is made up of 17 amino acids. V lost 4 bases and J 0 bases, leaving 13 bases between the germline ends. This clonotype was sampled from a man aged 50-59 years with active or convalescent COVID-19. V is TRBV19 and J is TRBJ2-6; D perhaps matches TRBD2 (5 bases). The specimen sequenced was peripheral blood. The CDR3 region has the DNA TGTGCCAGTAGTACCGGACTGGAATACTCTGGGGCCAACGTCCTGACTTTC. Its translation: CASSTGLEYSGANVLTF.